The clone carrying this T cell receptor beta chain occurred once. The target antigen is unknown. This record comes from a study of shared clonotypes between healthy human individuals. Study at large: Each donor's CD4 naive and CD4 memory cells filled three plates apiece, CD8 naive two, and CD8 memory one.

Repertoires were generated with immunoSEQ multiplex PCR, while TCRdb's copy carries only in-frame clones and drops some. Of 500,000 to 700,000 clones in the sample, approximately 95% were seen once. Broader study findings: Larger richness was generally estimated for naive than memory subsets.

V dropped 6 bases and J dropped 0 bases, with 13 bases sitting between them. The CDR3 consists of 15 residues. Germline lookup yields CDR1 MNHEY and CDR2 SVGAGI. CD45RO-negative CD8 cells positively selected for CCR7 made up the naive population, which excluded terminally differentiated effector memory CD45RA+ cells. The origin of this receptor is a young woman in good health. The gene calls are TRBV6-5 and TRBJ2-3; a weak D match, TRBD2 (5 bases). Sequenced: naive CD8+ T cells sorted from blood. The CDR3 reads CASRRYSASTDTQYF. The CDR3 DNA follows: TGTGCCAGCAGACGGTATAGCGCCAGCACAGATACGCAGTATTTT.